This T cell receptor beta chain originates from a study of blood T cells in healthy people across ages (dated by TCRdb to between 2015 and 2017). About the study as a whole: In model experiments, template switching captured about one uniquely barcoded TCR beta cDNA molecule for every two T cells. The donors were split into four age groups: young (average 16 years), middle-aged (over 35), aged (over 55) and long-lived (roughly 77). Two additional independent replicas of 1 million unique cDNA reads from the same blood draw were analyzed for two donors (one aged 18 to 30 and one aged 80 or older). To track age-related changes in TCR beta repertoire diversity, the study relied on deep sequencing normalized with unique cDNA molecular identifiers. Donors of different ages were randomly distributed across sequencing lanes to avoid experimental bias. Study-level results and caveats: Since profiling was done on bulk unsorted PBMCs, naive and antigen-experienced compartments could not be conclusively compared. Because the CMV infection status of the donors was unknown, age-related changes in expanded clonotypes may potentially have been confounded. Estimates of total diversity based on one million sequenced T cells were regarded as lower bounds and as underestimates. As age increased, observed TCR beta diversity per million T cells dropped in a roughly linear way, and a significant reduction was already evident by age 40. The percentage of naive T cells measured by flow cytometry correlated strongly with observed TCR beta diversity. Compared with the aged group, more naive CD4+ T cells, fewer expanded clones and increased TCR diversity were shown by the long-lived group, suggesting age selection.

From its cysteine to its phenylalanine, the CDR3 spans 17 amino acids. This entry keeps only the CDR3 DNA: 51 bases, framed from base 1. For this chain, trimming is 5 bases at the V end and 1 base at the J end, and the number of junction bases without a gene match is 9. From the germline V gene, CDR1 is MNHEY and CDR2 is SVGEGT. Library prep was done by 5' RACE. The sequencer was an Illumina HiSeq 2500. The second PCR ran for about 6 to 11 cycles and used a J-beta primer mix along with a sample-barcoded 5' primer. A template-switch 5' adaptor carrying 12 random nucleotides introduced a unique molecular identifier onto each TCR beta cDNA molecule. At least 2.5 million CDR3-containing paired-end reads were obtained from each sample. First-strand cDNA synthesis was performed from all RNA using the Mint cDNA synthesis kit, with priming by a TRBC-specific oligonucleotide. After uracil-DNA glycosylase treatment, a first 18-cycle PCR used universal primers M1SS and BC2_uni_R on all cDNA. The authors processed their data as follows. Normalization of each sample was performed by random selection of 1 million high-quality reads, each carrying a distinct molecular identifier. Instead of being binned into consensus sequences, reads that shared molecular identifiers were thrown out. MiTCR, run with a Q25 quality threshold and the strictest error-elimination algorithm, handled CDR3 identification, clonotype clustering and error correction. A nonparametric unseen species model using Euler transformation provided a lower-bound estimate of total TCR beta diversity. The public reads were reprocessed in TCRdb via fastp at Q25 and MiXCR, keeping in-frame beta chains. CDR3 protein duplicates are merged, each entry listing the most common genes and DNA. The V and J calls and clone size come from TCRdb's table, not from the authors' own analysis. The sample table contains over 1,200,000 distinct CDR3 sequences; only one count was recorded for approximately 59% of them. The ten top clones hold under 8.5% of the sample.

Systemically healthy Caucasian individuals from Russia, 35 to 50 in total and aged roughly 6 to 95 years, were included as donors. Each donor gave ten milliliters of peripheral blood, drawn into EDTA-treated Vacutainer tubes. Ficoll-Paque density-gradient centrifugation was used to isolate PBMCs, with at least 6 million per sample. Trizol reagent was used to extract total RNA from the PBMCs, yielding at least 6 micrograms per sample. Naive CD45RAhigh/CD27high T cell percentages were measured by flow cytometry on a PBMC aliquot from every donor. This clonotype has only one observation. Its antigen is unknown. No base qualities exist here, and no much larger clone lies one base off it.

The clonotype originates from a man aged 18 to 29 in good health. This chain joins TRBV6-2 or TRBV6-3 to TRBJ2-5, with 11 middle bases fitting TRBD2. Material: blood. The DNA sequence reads TGTGCCAGCAGTCCCCGTCTAGCGGGGGGCTTCCAAGAGACCCAGTACTTC. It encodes CASSPRLAGGFQETQYF.